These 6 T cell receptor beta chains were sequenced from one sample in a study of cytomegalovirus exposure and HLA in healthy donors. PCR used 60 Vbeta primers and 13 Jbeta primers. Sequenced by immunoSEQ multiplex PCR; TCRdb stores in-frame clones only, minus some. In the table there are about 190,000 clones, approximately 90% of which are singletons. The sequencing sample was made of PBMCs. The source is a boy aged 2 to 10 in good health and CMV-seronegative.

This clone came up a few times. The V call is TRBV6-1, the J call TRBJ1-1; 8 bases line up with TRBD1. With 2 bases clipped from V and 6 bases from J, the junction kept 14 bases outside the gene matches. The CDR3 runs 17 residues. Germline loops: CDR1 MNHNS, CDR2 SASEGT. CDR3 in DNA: TGTGCCAGCAGTGAAAACAATAGTTGGGGCAGGGGGCCTGAAGCTTTCTTT. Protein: CASSENNSWGRGPEAFF.

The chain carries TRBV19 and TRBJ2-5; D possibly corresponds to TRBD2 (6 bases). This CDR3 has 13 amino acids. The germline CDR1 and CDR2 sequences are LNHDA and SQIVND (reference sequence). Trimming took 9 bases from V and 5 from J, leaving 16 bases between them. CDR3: CARGDRRGETQYF. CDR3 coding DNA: TGTGCCAGAGGAGACCGCCGGGGGGAGACCCAGTACTTC.

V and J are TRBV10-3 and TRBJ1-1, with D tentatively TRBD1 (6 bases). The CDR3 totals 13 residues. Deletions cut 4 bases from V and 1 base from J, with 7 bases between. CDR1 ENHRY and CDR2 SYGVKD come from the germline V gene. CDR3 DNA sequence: TGTGCCATCAGTGGGACAGAGAACACTGAAGCTTTCTTT. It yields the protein CAISGTENTEAFF.

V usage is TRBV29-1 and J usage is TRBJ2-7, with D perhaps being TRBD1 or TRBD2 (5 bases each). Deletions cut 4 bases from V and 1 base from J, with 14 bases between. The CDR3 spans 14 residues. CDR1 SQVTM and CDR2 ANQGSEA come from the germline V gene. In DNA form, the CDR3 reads TGCAGCGTTGCAGACAGAGGGCTATCCTACGAGCAGTACTTC. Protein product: CSVADRGLSYEQYF.

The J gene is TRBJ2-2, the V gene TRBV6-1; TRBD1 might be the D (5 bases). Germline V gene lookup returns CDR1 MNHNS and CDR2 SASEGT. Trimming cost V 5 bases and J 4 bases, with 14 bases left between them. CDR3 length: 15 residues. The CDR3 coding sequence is TGTGCCAGCAGTTTCAGGGTTTTCAGCACCGGGGAGCTGTTTTTT. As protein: CASSFRVFSTGELFF.

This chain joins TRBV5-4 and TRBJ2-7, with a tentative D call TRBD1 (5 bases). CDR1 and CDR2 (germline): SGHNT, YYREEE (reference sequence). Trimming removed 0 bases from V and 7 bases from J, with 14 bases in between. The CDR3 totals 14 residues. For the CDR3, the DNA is TGTGCCAGCAGCTTGGCGCAGGGTCAGATGGAGCAGTACTTC. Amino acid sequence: CASSLAQGQMEQYF. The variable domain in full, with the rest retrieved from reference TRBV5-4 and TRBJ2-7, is ETGVTQSPTHLIKTRGQQVTLRCSSQSGHNTVSWYQQALGQGPQFIFQYYREEENGRGNFPPRFSGLQFPNYSSELNVNALELDDSALYLCASSLAQGQMEQYFGPGTRLTVT.